This T cell receptor (beta chain) was profiled in a study of blood T cell repertoires in COVID-19 (dated by TCRdb to 2019 to 2021). Regarding the research as a whole: Collaborator samples came from the United States, Italy and Spain and covered acute and convalescent phases of COVID-19. The material from the prospective study consisted of cDNA or gDNA derived from T cells, B-cell-depleted T cells, or PBMCs. The dataset comprised deeply sampled blood TCRbeta repertoires from subjects exposed to, actively infected with, or recovered from COVID-19. The repertoires were released in a freely available public database intended as a resource for research on the immune response to SARS-CoV-2. Samples came from the ongoing ImmuneRACE study (first 160 participants) plus 1,254 subjects from 6 global collaborators. The sample metadata nearly always contained a de-identified subject ID, COVID-19 status, age in years and sex. Where available, HLA class I and class II types were obtained from metadata supplied by the sample provider rather than from assay-based typing.

Broad study findings and their caveats: The amount of clinical and demographic metadata varied by source and participant and was provided uncurated.

The immunoSEQ Assay, a bias-controlled multiplex PCR, was used to amplify TCRbeta CDR3 regions from genomic DNA. The authors processed their data as follows. The number of nucleated cells in each sample was estimated from the amplification of reference gene primers within the assay. Sequence reads were collapsed and filtered to measure the absolute abundance of every unique TCRbeta CDR3 rearrangement. Productive Simpson clonality was computed per sample as the square root of Simpson's diversity index over productive rearrangements. In TCRdb, the immuneACCESS table is reduced to in-frame sequences with V and J assigned. These tables do not hold every clone; where another copy was compared, an unresolved V gene accounts for under half, and the others remain unexplained. V, J and clone size are those of that table, while D and trimming were read from the DNA. This sample holds 250,000 or so clones; roughly 86% were observed only once. Roughly 2.6% of the sample comes from the top ten.

Here V drops 0 bases and J drops 5 bases, and the junction holds 9 bases not matched to any gene. The CDR3 runs 17 amino acids, cysteine and phenylalanine included. Solely the CDR3 DNA is kept, with 51 bases framed from the first base. From the germline V gene, CDR1 is SGHRS and CDR2 is YFSETQ. Enrolling through a virtual design, the prospective study's participants ranged in age from about 18 to 89 years and lived across about two dozen United States geographic areas. Cohort assignment in the prospective study relied on participant-reported clinical history from a screening survey and a study questionnaire. Mobile phlebotomists in the prospective study collected whole blood, serum and a nasopharyngeal or oropharyngeal swab from every participant. Additional blood draws and questionnaires over an approximately 2-month period could optionally be provided by prospective study participants. Prospective study blood samples were shipped either frozen or at room temperature before DNA extraction.

With regard to this clone: No cognate antigen has been identified for it. Per-nucleotide qualities are absent, and no much larger clonotype sits a single base away.

This TCR was recovered from a woman aged 25 to 39 with acute COVID-19. The specimen sequenced was PBMCs or T cells enriched from blood (not recorded which). The chain is made from TRBV5-1 and TRBJ2-2, with TRBD1 matching 8 junction bases. The CDR3 has the sequence CASSLGLWTGKTGELFF. The DNA sequence is TGCGCCAGCAGCTTGGGATTGTGGACAGGGAAAACCGGGGAGCTGTTTTTT.